Sequencing of this T cell receptor (beta chain) was carried out in a study of molecular identifiers for immune sequencing clone quantification. This clonotype was seen many times. Antigen: not known. The CDR3 loop spans 12 amino acids. Germline V gene sequence: CDR1 MNHEY, CDR2 SVGAGI. The V end lost 5 bases, the J end lost 7 bases, and 10 bases lay between the germline ends. Sorting was used to obtain naive CD8 T cells (CD8+CD4-CCR7+CD45RA+). Overall study findings and caveats: Clones above 20 RNA copies contained over 99% of effector molecules and under 1% of naive molecules. Underestimation of highly expanded clone sizes could arise where identical TCR molecules share a barcode.

Library preparation followed earlier protocols using designated TCR primers. TCRdb ran MiXCR on the PCR reads and lists one entry per CDR3 protein. The sample carries 88,000 or so distinct CDR3 sequences, approximately 22% recorded once. The clonotype comes from a human donor in good health. Some libraries in this study had Jurkat cell RNA spiked in. Sequenced sample: naive CD8+ T cells from blood, with Jurkat cell RNA spiked in. Subset here: FACS-sorted CD8+CD4-CCR7+CD45RA+ naive T cells. The genes are TRBV6-5 and TRBJ2-3; TRBD1 or TRBD2 may be the D gene (5 bases each). Here the CDR3 DNA reads TGTGCCAGCAGTGGGACCTCGTATACGCAGTATTTT. Its translation is CASSGTSYTQYF.